The rows below give T cell receptor beta chains drawn from one sample of a study of T-cell memory formation after mild COVID-19. Using its own MiXCR run on the 5' RACE reads, TCRdb lists one record per CDR3 protein. This table holds 180,000 or so distinct CDR3 sequences, around a tenth found once. Sample: PBMCs or a T cell subset sorted from them (not recorded which). Receptor source: a young man who had mild COVID-19 (a few samples of this study predate the infection). Cell type and time point are not known. CDR3s include the opening cysteine and the closing phenylalanine or tryptophan. D genes are given only for firm matches. The size of a clone is reported for some rows only, either as once, few or many, or as a class for expanded clones.

v_gene	abundance	d_gene	j_gene	CDR3nt	CDR3aa
TRBV7-2	NA	NA	TRBJ1-4	TGTGCCAGCAGCTTAGTACACGGAATGAATGAAAAACTGTTTTTT	CASSLVHGMNEKLFF
TRBV7-9	few	NA	TRBJ1-1	TGTGCCAGCAACCCCGATGTGGGGGGAGGGACTGAAGCTTTCTTT	CASNPDVGGGTEAFF
TRBV7-2	few	TRBD1	TRBJ1-2	TGTGCCAGCAGCAGGGACAGGGAGGCCGGCTACACCTTC	CASSRDREAGYTF
TRBV3-1	few	NA	TRBJ1-2	TGTGCCAGCAGCCAAGCGCCCGGGGGAGTTAACTATGGCTACACCTTC	CASSQAPGGVNYGYTF
TRBV29-1	NA	NA	TRBJ1-1	TGCAGCGTGGCCCGACAGGTGAACACTGAAGCTTTCTTT	CSVARQVNTEAFF
TRBV7-9	many	NA	TRBJ2-2	TGTGCCAGCAGCGCCCAGTTATCGGGGACCGGGGAGCTGTTTTTT	CASSAQLSGTGELFF
TRBV4-2	NA	NA	TRBJ2-5	TGTGCCAGCAGCCAAGAGGTGAGCCAAACAGGGCTCCGGGAGACCCAGTACTTC	CASSQEVSQTGLRETQYF
TRBV15	few	NA	TRBJ2-5	TGTGCCACCAGCAGGGCACCAGCCGAGACCCAGTACTTC	CATSRAPAETQYF
TRBV14	few	NA	TRBJ2-6	TGTGCCAGCAGCCACCTATCTGGGGCCAACGTCCTGACTTTC	CASSHLSGANVLTF
TRBV4-3	many	TRBD2	TRBJ2-3	TGCGCCAGCAGCCAAGATCGCACTAGCGTGGGTACGCAGTATTTT	CASSQDRTSVGTQYF
TRBV7-2	NA	NA	TRBJ2-7	TGTGCCAGCAGCTTTAACCACGAGCAGTACTTC	CASSFNHEQYF
TRBV4-1	few	TRBD2	TRBJ2-7	TGCGCCAGCAGCCAAGATTGGCGCGGGGGGCAGTACTTC	CASSQDWRGGQYF
TRBV7-2	NA	NA	TRBJ2-3	TGTGCCAGCAGCAAACAGGTCGCAGATACGCAGTATTTT	CASSKQVADTQYF
TRBV10-3	NA	NA	TRBJ1-2	TGTGCCATCAGTGACAGCTATGGCTACACCTTC	CAISDSYGYTF
TRBV5-1	few	NA	TRBJ1-1	TGCGCCAGCCCCGCCAGGTTGGGGTCTGAAGCTTTCTTT	CASPARLGSEAFF
TRBV27	few	NA	TRBJ1-5	TGTGCCAGCAGTTTTGATCCCGGTAGCAATCAGCCCCAGCATTTT	CASSFDPGSNQPQHF
TRBV7-9	few	TRBD2	TRBJ2-5	TGTGCCAGCAGCGCCGGGACTAGCAGAAAAGAGACCCAGTACTTC	CASSAGTSRKETQYF
TRBV29-1	NA	TRBD1	TRBJ1-2	TGCAGCGTTGAGCCTTCGACAGGGGGTGGCTACACCTTC	CSVEPSTGGGYTF
TRBV5-1	NA	TRBD2	TRBJ2-6	TGCGCCAGCAGCCTAGCCGGGACTAGCGCTGGGGCCAACGTCCTGACTTTC	CASSLAGTSAGANVLTF
TRBV6-6	NA	NA	TRBJ2-7	TGTGCCAGCAGCTTTCCGGGACTGGGCTCCTACGAGCAGTACTTC	CASSFPGLGSYEQYF
TRBV28	NA	NA	TRBJ2-5	TGTGCCATCCGAAACCAAGAGACCCAGTACTTC	CAIRNQETQYF
TRBV3-1	few	NA	TRBJ2-1	TGTGCCAGCAGCCATCGACCCGGGAAGCAGTTCTTC	CASSHRPGKQFF
TRBV5-1	NA	NA	TRBJ2-6	TGCGCCAGCAGCCGGGACCTCAGCTCTGGGGCCAACGTCCTGACTTTC	CASSRDLSSGANVLTF
TRBV27	many	NA	TRBJ2-3	TGTGCCAGCAGCCGGGAAGATACGCAGTATTTT	CASSREDTQYF
TRBV7-2	many	NA	TRBJ2-5	TGTGCCAGCGCCTGGCGAGAGACCCAGTACTTC	CASAWRETQYF
TRBV2	NA	TRBD1	TRBJ2-7	TGTGCCAGCAGTCCCGGGACAGGGTTCTTCGAGCAGTACTTC	CASSPGTGFFEQYF
TRBV5-1	NA	TRBD2	TRBJ2-3	TGCGCCAGCAGCCGTTGGGAGGGGGATACGCAGTATTTT	CASSRWEGDTQYF
TRBV6-5	many	NA	TRBJ1-1	TGTGCCAGCAGTTACGCAGCGCCAGGGGCTGAAAACACTGAAGCTTTCTTT	CASSYAAPGAENTEAFF
TRBV4-3	many	TRBD1	TRBJ1-2	TGCGCCAGCAGCCAGAAGACAGGGCATGGCTACACCTTC	CASSQKTGHGYTF
TRBV7-8	many	NA	TRBJ2-2	TGTGCCAGCAGCTTAGTCAGGGGTCAGCGTGCCGGGGAGCTGTTTTTT	CASSLVRGQRAGELFF
TRBV20-1	NA	TRBD1	TRBJ1-2	TGCAGTGCCACCAATTCAGGGGGTGGCTACACCTTC	CSATNSGGGYTF
TRBV4-3	few	TRBD2	TRBJ2-5	TGCGCCAGCAGCCAAGGGCCGACTAGCGGGGCTGAGACCCAGTACTTC	CASSQGPTSGAETQYF
TRBV28	few	NA	TRBJ2-3	TGTGCCAGCAGTTTAGGGAGTGCAGGCACAGATACGCAGTATTTT	CASSLGSAGTDTQYF
TRBV10-2	few	TRBD2	TRBJ2-5	TGCGCCAGCAGTGTGGGACTAGCGAAAGAGACCCAGTACTTC	CASSVGLAKETQYF
TRBV7-6	NA	TRBD1	TRBJ1-5	TGTGCCAGGCTACTCACAGGGGGCAGCAGCAATCAGCCCCAGCATTTT	CARLLTGGSSNQPQHF
TRBV9	NA	TRBD1	TRBJ1-2	TGTGCCAGCAGCATCCGACAGGGAGCTAACTATGGCTACACCTTC	CASSIRQGANYGYTF
TRBV10-3	NA	NA	TRBJ1-2	TGTGCCATCAGCGCAACGGGGGGGGGCGCGGGCTATGGCTACACCTTC	CAISATGGGAGYGYTF
TRBV10-3	NA	NA	TRBJ2-3	TGTGCCACGGGGGGACAGAGCACAGATACGCAGTATTTT	CATGGQSTDTQYF
TRBV7-9	few	NA	TRBJ1-4	TGTGCCAGCAGCCCAACTGAAAAACTGTTTTTT	CASSPTEKLFF
TRBV4-3	NA	NA	TRBJ2-3	TGCGCCAGCAGCCGAGGCGATCGTGGCCAAGGATATACGCAGTATTTT	CASSRGDRGQGYTQYF
TRBV6-5	few	TRBD2	TRBJ2-5	TGTGCCAGCAGTTATGCCGGGACTAGCGGGGCGGAGACCCAGTACTTC	CASSYAGTSGAETQYF
TRBV30	NA	NA	TRBJ2-5	TGTGCCTGGAGTGTAGGGCAGCAAGAGACCCAGTACTTC	CAWSVGQQETQYF
TRBV10-3	few	NA	TRBJ1-5	TGTGCCATCAGTGAGTCGGGGGGGAACCGGCCCCAGCATTTT	CAISESGGNRPQHF
TRBV7-8	many	NA	TRBJ2-5	TGTGCCAGCAGCCCACAACAGGGTTGGGAGACCCAGTACTTC	CASSPQQGWETQYF
TRBV9	few	TRBD2	TRBJ2-3	TGTGCCAGCAGCGTAGGTGTTAGCGGGGCCAATACAGATACGCAGTATTTT	CASSVGVSGANTDTQYF